This TCR beta chain was profiled in a study of OX40 agonist ivuxolimab in advanced cancers. At the level of the study: Intravenous ivuxolimab was administered to patients every 2 weeks at 0.01 to 10 mg/kg. Cohort: about 82% men, mean age approximately 60, aged about 23 to 80.

TCRdb's table, derived via immunoSEQ multiplex PCR, lists solely in-frame clones and lacks some. This sample has 75,000 to 95,000 clones, with approximately 86% found just once. The germline gives CDR1 SGHTA, CDR2 FQGNSA. V lost 5 bases to trimming and J lost 8 bases, with 15 bases between them. This CDR3 has 14 residues. This sequence was found in an adult with an advanced solid tumor such as melanoma, head and neck, liver or kidney cancer. The material sequenced was CD4+ or CD8+ T cells sorted from blood, taken in a trial of the OX40 agonist ivuxolimab. The J gene is TRBJ1-4, the V gene TRBV7-2; possible D gene TRBD1, 6 bases. Written as DNA, the CDR3 is TGTGCCAGCAGCCTACAGGGTACCAACGAAAAACTGTTTTTT. It encodes CASSLQGTNEKLFF.